This T cell receptor beta chain stems from a study of beta chain features in type 1 diabetes. Study details: Healthy donors and patients had similar age, gender and cell yields. Whole-study findings and limits: Among type 1 diabetes patients, VDJ junctions had fewer insertions and more deletions.

Trimming removed 6 bases at V and 0 bases at J, with 15 bases between. In germline, CDR1 is SQVTM, CDR2 ANQGSEA. The CDR3 runs to 15 residues. Expressed TCRB transcripts were sequenced, since all the RNA that had been isolated was reverse transcribed. Using immunoSEQ multiplex PCR, the repertoire was profiled, and TCRdb retains in-frame clones only, with some absent. The data contain fewer than 350,000 clones, approximately 8.1% of them singletons. This clone was picked up a small number of times. Its specificity is not known. Sorting of CD4+ naive, central memory, regulatory and stem cell-like memory cells was performed via CD45RO/CCR7/CD25/CD127/CD95/CD27.

Material: central memory CD4+ T cells from blood. The chain has TRBV29-1 and TRBJ2-1, with D perhaps matching TRBD1 or TRBD2 (7 bases each). The clonotype was recovered from a woman aged 18 to 35 in good health. CDR3 nucleotide sequence: TGCAGCGTCCAGGGGGGGCCGAGCTCCTACAATGAGCAGTTCTTC. Translated, it gives CSVQGGPSSYNEQFF.